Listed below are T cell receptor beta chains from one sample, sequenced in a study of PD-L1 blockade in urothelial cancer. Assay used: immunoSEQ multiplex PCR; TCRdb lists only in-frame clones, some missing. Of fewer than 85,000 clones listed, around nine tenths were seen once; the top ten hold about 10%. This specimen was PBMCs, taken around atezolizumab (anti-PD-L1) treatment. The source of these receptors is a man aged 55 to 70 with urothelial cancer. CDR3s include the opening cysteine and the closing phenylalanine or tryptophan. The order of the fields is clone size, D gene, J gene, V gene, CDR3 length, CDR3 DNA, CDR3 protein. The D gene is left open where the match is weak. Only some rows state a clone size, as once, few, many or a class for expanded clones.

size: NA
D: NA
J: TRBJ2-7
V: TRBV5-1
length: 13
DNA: TGCGCCAGCAGCTTGGGTACCTCGGTCGGGCAGTACTTC
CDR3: CASSLGTSVGQYF

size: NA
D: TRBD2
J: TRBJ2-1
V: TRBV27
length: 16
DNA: TGTGCCAGCAGGGGGGGGGCTAGCGGGAGATCCCATGAGCAGTTCTTC
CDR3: CASRGGASGRSHEQFF

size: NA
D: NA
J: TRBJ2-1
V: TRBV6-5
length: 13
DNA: TGTGCCAGCAGTCTAGGACAGTACAATGAGCAGTTCTTC
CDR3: CASSLGQYNEQFF

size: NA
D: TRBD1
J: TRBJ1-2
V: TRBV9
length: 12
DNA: TGTGCCAGCAGCACCCGACAGGGCGGCTACACCTTC
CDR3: CASSTRQGGYTF

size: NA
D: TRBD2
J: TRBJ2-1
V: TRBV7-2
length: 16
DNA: TGTGCCAGCAGCCCCCGGACTAGCGGGAATCCCAATGAGCAGTTCTTC
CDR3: CASSPRTSGNPNEQFF

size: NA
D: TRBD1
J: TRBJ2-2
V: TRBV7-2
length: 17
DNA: TGTGCCAGCAGCTACACGAGGGTACGACAGGGTACCGGGGAGCTGTTTTTT
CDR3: CASSYTRVRQGTGELFF

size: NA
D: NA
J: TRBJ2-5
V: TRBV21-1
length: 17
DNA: TGTGCCAGCAGCAGTCACCCTAGTAGCGTATCTCAAGAGACCCAGTACTTC
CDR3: CASSSHPSSVSQETQYF

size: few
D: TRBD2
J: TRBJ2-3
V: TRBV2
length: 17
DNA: TGTGCCAGCAGTGTGGGACTAGCGGGGGGGCACGGAGATACGCAGTATTTT
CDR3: CASSVGLAGGHGDTQYF

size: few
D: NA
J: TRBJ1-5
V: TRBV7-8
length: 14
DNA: TGTGCCAGCAGCTTAGTTCAGGGCCCCCAGCCCCAGCATTTT
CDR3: CASSLVQGPQPQHF

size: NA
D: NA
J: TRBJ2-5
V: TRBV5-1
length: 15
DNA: TGCGCCAGCAGCTTGGCACCACCAACCAGAGAGGACCAGTACTTC
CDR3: CASSLAPPTREDQYF

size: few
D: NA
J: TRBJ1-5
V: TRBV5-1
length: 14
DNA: TGCGCCAGCAAGGAGGATTCCGGAAGAGGGTCCCAGCATTTT
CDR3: CASKEDSGRGSQHF

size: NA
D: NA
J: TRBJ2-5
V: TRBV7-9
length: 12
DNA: TGTGCCAGCAGCAGGGGTCGGGAGACCCAGTACTTC
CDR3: CASSRGRETQYF

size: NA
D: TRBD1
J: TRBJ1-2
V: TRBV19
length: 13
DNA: TGTGCCAGTAGTAAACAGGGGCAAGCCTACTACACCTTC
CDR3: CASSKQGQAYYTF

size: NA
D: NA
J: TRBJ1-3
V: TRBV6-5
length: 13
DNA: TGTGCCAGCCTGAATTTCTACGGAAACACCATATATTTT
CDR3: CASLNFYGNTIYF

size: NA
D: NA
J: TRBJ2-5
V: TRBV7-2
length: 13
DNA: TGTGCCAGCAGCTTAGGTCTACAAGAGACCCAGTACTTC
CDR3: CASSLGLQETQYF

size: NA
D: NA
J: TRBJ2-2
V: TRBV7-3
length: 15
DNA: TGTGCCAGCAGCGCAGGGGGGAGCGGCACCGGGGAGCTGTTTTTT
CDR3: CASSAGGSGTGELFF

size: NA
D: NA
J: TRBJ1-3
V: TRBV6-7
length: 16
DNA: TGTGCCAGCAGTTACTCCACGAGGATTTCTGGAAACACCATATATTTT
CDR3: CASSYSTRISGNTIYF

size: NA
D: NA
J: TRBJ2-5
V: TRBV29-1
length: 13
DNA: TGCAGCGTTGTTGGGACTCATAAGGAGACCCAGTACTTC
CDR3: CSVVGTHKETQYF

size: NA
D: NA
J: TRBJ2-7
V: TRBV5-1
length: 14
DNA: TGCGCCAGCAGCTTCGGGGGATTCTCCTACGAGCAGTACTTC
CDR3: CASSFGGFSYEQYF

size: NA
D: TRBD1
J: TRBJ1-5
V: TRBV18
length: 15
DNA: TGTGCCAGCTCAGCCGGGACAGGGGGCAATCAGCCCCAGCATTTT
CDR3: CASSAGTGGNQPQHF

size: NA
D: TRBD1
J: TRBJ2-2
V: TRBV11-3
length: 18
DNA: TGTGCCAGCAGCTCCCCTAAACCGGGACAGGGAGCCACCGGGGAGCTGTTTTTT
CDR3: CASSSPKPGQGATGELFF

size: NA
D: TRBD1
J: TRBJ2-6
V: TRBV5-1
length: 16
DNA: TGCGCCAGCAGCTGGGGGACAGGGTTTGGGGCCAACGTCCTGACTTTC
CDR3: CASSWGTGFGANVLTF

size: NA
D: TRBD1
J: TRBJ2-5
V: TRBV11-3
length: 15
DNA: TGTGCCAGCAGCAAGGGACAGCAGTTCCACGAGACCCAGTACTTC
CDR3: CASSKGQQFHETQYF

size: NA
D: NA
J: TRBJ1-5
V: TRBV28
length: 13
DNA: TGTGCCAGCAGAGACACACGCAATCAGCCCCAGCATTTT
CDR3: CASRDTRNQPQHF

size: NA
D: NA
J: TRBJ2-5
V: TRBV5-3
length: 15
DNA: TGTGCCAGAAGCTTGAAATGGGGCAGGGAAGAGACCCAGTACTTC
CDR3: CARSLKWGREETQYF

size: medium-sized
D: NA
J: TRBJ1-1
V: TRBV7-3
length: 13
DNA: TGTGCCAGCAGCTTGGGGCAAAACACTGAAGCTTTCTTT
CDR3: CASSLGQNTEAFF

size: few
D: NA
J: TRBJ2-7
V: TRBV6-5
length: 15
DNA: TGTGCCAGCAGTTACCGGGGCGGGGCCTCCTACGAGCAGTACTTC
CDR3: CASSYRGGASYEQYF

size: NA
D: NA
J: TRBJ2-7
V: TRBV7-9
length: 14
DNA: TGTGCCAGCAGCCCTCAGACCCAGGTCTACGAGCAGTACTTC
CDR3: CASSPQTQVYEQYF

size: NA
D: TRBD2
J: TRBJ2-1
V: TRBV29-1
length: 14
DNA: TGCAGCGTCCGAGATGGGCGGGGGGGAAATGAGCAGTTCTTC
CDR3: CSVRDGRGGNEQFF

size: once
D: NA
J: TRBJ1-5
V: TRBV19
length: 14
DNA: TGTGCCAGTAGTATAGATATCGACACTCAGCCCCAGCATTTT
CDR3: CASSIDIDTQPQHF

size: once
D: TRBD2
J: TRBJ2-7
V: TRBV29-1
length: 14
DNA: TGCAGCGTGGGTACTAGCGGGACGGGCTACGAGCAGTACTTC
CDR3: CSVGTSGTGYEQYF